The 23 T cell receptor beta chains below come from one sample, sequenced in a study of blood T cells in healthy people across ages (dated by TCRdb to between 2015 and 2016). The protocol used for the library was 5' RACE. The listed sequencing device is Illumina HiSeq 2500. A second about 7 to 11 cycle PCR used a sample-barcoded 5' primer and a J-beta primer mix. Clones were called with MiXCR by TCRdb after fastp trimmed the public reads at Q25, and only in-frame beta chains were retained. CDR3 protein sequences are deduplicated, and each keeps its most common genes and DNA. Recorded for this sample are more than 550,000 distinct CDR3 sequences; 22% of them occurred a single time. The biggest ten clones account for roughly 22% of the sample. The sample comprised blood. These receptors were taken from a man between 65 and 79 years old in good health.

The chain has TRBV7-2 and TRBJ2-4; TRBD1 agrees at 7 bases. V lost 8 bases, J lost 0 bases, and 13 bases stayed unmatched. CDR3 length: 17 residues. Germline CDR1 reads SGHTA; CDR2 reads FQGNSA. CDR3: CASGKIATGEAKNIQYF. CDR3 DNA sequence: TGTGCCAGCGGCAAAATTGCAACAGGGGAAGCCAAAAACATTCAGTACTTC.

The table lists this clonotype with a few counts. V is TRBV18 and J is TRBJ2-5; D remains ambiguous. The J call may not be correct, given that the DNA end is closer to TRBJ2-1. The CDR3 length is 13 residues. Germline values: CDR1 KGHSH, CDR2 LQKENI. CDR3: CASSPRLGPEQFF. The CDR3 DNA sequence: TGTGCCAGCTCACCCCGGCTCGGGCCTGAGCAGTTCTTC.

The rearrangement links TRBV3-1 to TRBJ2-5, with 8 bases fitting TRBD2. Losses at the gene ends were 2 bases for V and 5 bases for J; bases not matched to a gene: 7. CDR3 length: 15 amino acids. Germline values: CDR1 LGHDT, CDR2 YNNKEL (reference sequence). CDR3 protein: CASSQLGGGLETQYF. The CDR3 region has the DNA TGTGCCAGCAGCCAACTCGGCGGGGGGCTGGAGACCCAGTACTTC.

The chain links TRBV28 to TRBJ1-3; perhaps TRBD1 as D (6 bases). The CDR3 runs 17 residues. The V and J ends lost 4 bases and 3 bases respectively, with 19 bases between them. From germline, CDR1 is MDHEN and CDR2 SYDVKM. CDR3 in amino acids: CASSSGPGVRVGNTIYF. CDR3 nucleotides: TGTGCCAGCAGTTCGGGCCCAGGGGTCCGGGTTGGAAACACCATATATTTT.

The rearrangement links TRBV7-2 to TRBJ1-4; D is possibly TRBD1 (5 bases). The CDR3 is 17 residues long. Germline V gives CDR1 SGHTA, CDR2 FQGNSA. V lost 10 bases and J 1 base, leaving 22 bases between the germline ends. The CDR3 region has the DNA TGTGCCATATCAACAGGTCCCCTTTTTGGAACTAATGAAAAACTGTTTTTT. Its translation: CAISTGPLFGTNEKLFF.

This chain uses TRBV5-8 with TRBJ2-3; D not certain. Trimming stripped 5 bases from V and 4 bases from J, with 11 bases between. CDR1 SGHTS and CDR2 YDEGEE come from the germline V gene. This CDR3 is 13 amino acids long. DNA for the CDR3: TGTGCCAGCAGGCCGCGCGGCCCAGATACGCAGTATTTT. It codes for CASRPRGPDTQYF.

This clonotype has a handful of counts. The J gene is TRBJ1-2, the V gene TRBV29-1; D is unresolved. The CDR3 sequence is 12 residues long. Germline V gives CDR1 SQVTM, CDR2 ANQGSEA. V shed 7 bases and J shed 3 bases, with 12 bases lying between them. Here the CDR3 DNA reads TGCAGCGGTAAAACGAGGGACTATGGCTACACCTTC. It is translated as CSGKTRDYGYTF. The variable domain in full, completed from reference TRBV29-1 and TRBJ1-2, reads SAVISQKPSRDICQRGTSLTIQCQVDSQVTMMFWYRQQPGQSLTLIATANQGSEATYESGFVIDKFPISRPNLTFSTLTVSNMSPEDSSIYLCSGKTRDYGYTFGSGTRLTVV.

CDR3 protein: CASSSDSTNEKLFF. CDR3 in DNA: TGTGCCAGCAGCTCCGACTCAACTAATGAAAAACTGTTTTTT. The V and J genes are TRBV7-9 and TRBJ1-4; no firm D call. Germline V CDR1 and CDR2: SEHNR, FQNEAQ (reference sequence). The V end was cut by 4 bases, the J end by 0 bases, with 6 bases between. This CDR3 spans 14 amino acids.

This chain joins TRBV24-1 and TRBJ2-6; D uncertain. The CDR3 is made up of 16 amino acids. Per germline, CDR1 KGHDR and CDR2 SFDVKD. Deletions cut 1 base from V and 1 base from J, with 7 bases between. CDR3: CATSDFGISGANVLTF. The DNA of the CDR3 is TGTGCCACCAGTGATTTTGGGATTTCTGGGGCCAACGTCCTGACTTTC.

This clonotype has more than one count but fewer than ten. The genes are TRBV7-9 and TRBJ2-1; 7 bases are shared with TRBD1. Germline assignment: CDR1 SEHNR and CDR2 FQNEAQ (reference sequence). CDR3 size: 14 residues. With V trimmed by 5 bases and J by 5 bases, 6 bases remained unmatched. The CDR3 protein is CASSAQGRDNEQFF. The DNA for the CDR3 is TGTGCCAGCAGCGCACAGGGGCGAGACAATGAGCAGTTCTTC.

Only a few counts were recorded for this clonotype. J is TRBJ1-1 and V is TRBV20-1; D remains unclear. The length of the CDR3 is 14 residues. CDR1 and CDR2 (germline): DFQATT, SNEGSKA (reference sequence). Trimming pared 2 bases from V and 5 bases from J, leaving 15 bases between. Written as DNA, the CDR3 is TGCAGTGCTAGACTGGCCGGACTCAATACTGAAGCTTTCTTT. Translated, it gives CSARLAGLNTEAFF.

DNA of the CDR3: TGTGCCAGCAGCTTAATGGTGGCCATCCCAGATACGCAGTATTTT. It translates to CASSLMVAIPDTQYF. The chain couples TRBV11-2 to TRBJ2-3; D is undetermined. Germline loops: CDR1 SGHAT, CDR2 FQNNGV. V shed 2 bases and J shed 4 bases, with 13 bases lying between them. This CDR3 has 15 residues.

The V and J genes are TRBV21-1 and TRBJ2-7; no DNA check was done on the table's D call, TRBD2. TRBV21-1 is termed a pseudogene. CDR3 size: 18 residues. CDR3 residues: CASKLGPYSLTRIYEQYF. In nucleotides, the CDR3 is TGTGCCAGCAAATTGGGCCCTTATAGCCTTACTCGCATCTACGAGCAGTACTTC.

The V and J genes are TRBV10-3 and TRBJ2-5; weak D call: TRBD2 (6 bases). Trimming cost V 2 bases and J 1 base, with 11 bases left between them. The CDR3 sequence is 15 residues long. CDR1 and CDR2 (germline): ENHRY, SYGVKD. The CDR3 is CAISEPGGTQETQYF. CDR3 nucleotides: TGTGCCATCAGTGAGCCCGGGGGAACCCAAGAGACCCAGTACTTC.

The V gene is TRBV3-1, the J gene TRBJ2-2; maybe TRBD1 (5 bases). This CDR3 spans 17 amino acids. The germline V gene has CDR1 LGHDT and CDR2 YNNKEL (reference sequence). The V end lost 1 base, the J end lost 1 base, and 13 bases lay between the germline ends. CDR3 region: CASSQVGQGRNTGELFF. The CDR3 DNA sequence: TGTGCCAGCAGCCAAGTAGGCCAGGGTAGGAACACCGGGGAGCTGTTTTTT.

The chain combines TRBV7-9 with TRBJ1-4, with D perhaps matching TRBD1 (5 bases). V was trimmed by 6 bases and J by 8 bases, leaving 22 bases between them. Germline loops: CDR1 SEHNR, CDR2 FQNEAQ (reference sequence). CDR3 size: 16 residues. In DNA form, the CDR3 reads TGTGCCAGCAGTTTTCTCTCCGGGACTACGGGCGAAAAACTGTTTTTT. Translated, it gives CASSFLSGTTGEKLFF.

The chain uses TRBV28 and TRBJ2-3; no clear D. Germline lookup yields CDR1 MDHEN and CDR2 SYDVKM. Trimming shortened V by 5 bases and J by 5 bases, and 17 bases separated the two germline ends. The CDR3 totals 15 residues. The CDR3 region has the DNA TGTGCCAGCAGTCACCCAGCAGGAGTAATAGATACGCAGTATTTT. This gives the protein CASSHPAGVIDTQYF.

This clonotype was picked up a small number of times. The chain couples TRBV7-6 to TRBJ2-5; a weak D match, TRBD2 (5 bases). The CDR3 consists of 14 residues. Germline V gives CDR1 SGHVS, CDR2 FNYEAQ. Trimming took off 5 bases at V and 0 bases at J, with 10 bases between the two ends. The CDR3 sequence is CASSRGVYQETQYF. CDR3 nucleotides: TGTGCCAGCAGCCGGGGTGTTTACCAAGAGACCCAGTACTTC.

V gene TRBV20-1 combines with J gene TRBJ2-1; no reliable D call. This CDR3 comprises 14 residues. The germline CDR1 and CDR2 sequences are DFQATT and SNEGSKA (reference sequence). V lost 3 bases and J 3 bases, leaving 12 bases between the germline ends. CDR3 nucleotide sequence: TGCAGTGCTAGTATACCTCCCTACTACAATGAGCAGTTCTTC. Translating it yields CSASIPPYYNEQFF.

The chain joins TRBV24-1 to TRBJ2-1; D gene uncertain. CDR3 length equals 15 residues. V lost 1 base and J lost 4, with 10 bases in between. In germline, CDR1 is KGHDR, CDR2 SFDVKD. CDR3 coding DNA: TGTGCCACCAGTGATTTCTCGAGCGATTACAATGAGCAGTTCTTC. Amino acids: CATSDFSSDYNEQFF.

This clonotype was seen many times. The chain carries TRBV29-1 and TRBJ2-5; 8 positions match TRBD1. Losses at the gene ends were 4 bases for V and 5 bases for J; bases not matched to a gene: 9. The CDR3 contains 14 residues. Germline CDR1 SQVTM, CDR2 ANQGSEA. DNA of the CDR3: TGCAGCGTTGTCCCCCTGGACAGGGTGGAGACCCAGTACTTC. Its translation is CSVVPLDRVETQYF.

The chain has TRBV5-1 and TRBJ1-5; D is unresolved. Germline V gene sequence: CDR1 SGHRS, CDR2 YFSETQ. The CDR3 spans 14 residues. The V end was cut by 0 bases, the J end by 5 bases, with 9 bases between. The CDR3 loop reads CASSLGVKDQPQHF. DNA of the CDR3: TGCGCCAGCAGCTTGGGTGTGAAGGATCAGCCCCAGCATTTT.

The rearrangement joins TRBV7-9 to TRBJ1-2, with 8 bases fitting TRBD1. Germline-derived CDR1 and CDR2 are SEHNR and FQNEAQ (reference sequence). The length of the CDR3 is 15 residues. V lost 4 bases to trimming and J lost 6 bases; unmatched junction nucleotides: 10. The CDR3 DNA reads as TGTGCCAGCAGCTCCCGAGAGACGACAGGGGATGGCTACACCTTC. Translated: CASSSRETTGDGYTF.